Listed below are T cell receptor beta chains from one sample, sequenced in a study of a mutant IDH1 vaccine in newly diagnosed glioma. Antigen specificity for these receptors is unknown. Sequencing was performed with immunoSEQ multiplex PCR; in TCRdb, only in-frame clones are kept and a portion is missing. The sample holds about 64,000 clones, roughly 85% seen once. The sample consisted of PBMCs, taken from a glioma patient whose treatment included an IDH1 peptide vaccine. Receptors were obtained from a man in his thirties or forties with glioma. The CDR3 runs from the conserved cysteine through the conserved F or W. D genes are given only for firm matches. Expanded clones are given a class, and other clones once, few, many or no size at all.

clone size	D gene	V gene	J gene	CDR3 protein	CDR3 DNA
NA	NA	TRBV27	TRBJ2-7	CASSLSPPVGGITEQYF	TGTGCCAGCAGTTTATCGCCCCCGGTCGGCGGGATTACCGAGCAGTACTTC
NA	NA	TRBV7-9	TRBJ1-1	CASSPKTGNTEAFF	TGTGCCAGCAGCCCGAAGACAGGGAACACTGAAGCTTTCTTT
NA	NA	TRBV28	TRBJ2-5	CASSQSGGRPQYF	TGTGCCAGCTCCCAGTCGGGGGGCCGACCCCAGTACTTC
NA	NA	TRBV5-1	TRBJ1-5	CASSLGPNQPQHF	TGTGCCAGCAGCTTGGGACCCAATCAGCCCCAGCATTTT
few	NA	TRBV28	TRBJ1-1	CASSPPRVVNTEAFF	TGTGCCAGCAGTCCCCCCCGTGTAGTGAACACTGAAGCTTTCTTT
few	NA	TRBV18	TRBJ1-6	CASSPRESYNSPLHF	TGTGCCAGCTCACCACGGGAGAGTTATAATTCACCCCTCCACTTT
NA	TRBD1	TRBV29-1	TRBJ1-1	CSAGRQGYTEAFF	TGCAGCGCCGGCCGACAGGGATACACTGAAGCTTTCTTT
NA	NA	TRBV15	TRBJ1-2	CATSRDRVGYTF	TGTGCCACCAGCAGAGACAGGGTTGGCTACACCTTC
once	TRBD1	TRBV7-9	TRBJ2-7	CASSRDSGEVTPYEQYF	TGTGCCAGCAGCCGGGACAGTGGCGAGGTAACTCCCTACGAGCAGTACTTC
NA	NA	TRBV18	TRBJ2-5	CASSPPGETQYF	TGTGCCAGCTCACCACCCGGCGAGACCCAGTACTTC